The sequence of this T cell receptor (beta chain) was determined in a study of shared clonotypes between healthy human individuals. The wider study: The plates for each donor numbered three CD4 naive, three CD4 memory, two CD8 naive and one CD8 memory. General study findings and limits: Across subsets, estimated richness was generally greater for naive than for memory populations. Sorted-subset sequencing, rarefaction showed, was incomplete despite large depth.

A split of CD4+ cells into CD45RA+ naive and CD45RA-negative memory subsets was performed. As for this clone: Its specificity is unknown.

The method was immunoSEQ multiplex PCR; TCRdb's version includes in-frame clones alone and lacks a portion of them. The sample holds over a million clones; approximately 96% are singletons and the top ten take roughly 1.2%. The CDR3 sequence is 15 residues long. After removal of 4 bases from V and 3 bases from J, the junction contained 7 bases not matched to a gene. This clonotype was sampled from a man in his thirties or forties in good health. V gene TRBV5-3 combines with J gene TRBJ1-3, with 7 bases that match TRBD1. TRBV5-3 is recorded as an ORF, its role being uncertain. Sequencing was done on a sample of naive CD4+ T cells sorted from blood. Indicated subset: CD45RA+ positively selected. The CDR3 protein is CARSPGTVGGNTIYF. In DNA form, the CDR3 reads TGTGCCAGAAGCCCGGGGACAGTAGGTGGAAACACCATATATTTT.